These 14 T cell receptor beta chains share one sample of origin, sequenced in a study of T cell responses to AZD1222 COVID-19 vaccine. Sequencing used immunoSEQ multiplex PCR; TCRdb keeps in-frame clones, though not all of them. The table shows about 66,000 clones, with around 90% occurring only once. The sample was peripheral blood, taken 28 days after the second dose of the MenACWY control vaccine. The source of these receptors is an adult who received the MenACWY meningococcal vaccine as a control.

This chain uses TRBV3-1 (or the pseudogene TRBV3-2) with TRBJ1-2; D is ambiguous. The V end lost 2 bases, the J end lost 8 bases, and 21 bases lay between the germline ends. The CDR3 consists of 16 residues. Per germline, CDR1 LGHDT and CDR2 YNNKEL (reference sequence). In DNA, the CDR3 is TGTGCCAGCAGCCAATCACATCAGGCATTTCTAGGGGGCTACACCTTC. Its translation is CASSQSHQAFLGGYTF.

The gene calls are TRBV4-1 and TRBJ1-4, with D uncertain. This CDR3 spans 17 amino acids. The germline gives CDR1 MGHRA, CDR2 YSYEKL. V dropped 4 bases and J dropped 5 bases, with 20 bases sitting between them. The chain's CDR3 is CASSRPSSPRVNEKLFF. CDR3 in DNA: TGCGCCAGCAGCCGCCCGTCGAGCCCGAGGGTAAATGAAAAACTGTTTTTT.

The chain recombines TRBV30 with TRBJ2-1; 10 bases are shared with TRBD2. In germline, CDR1 is GTSNPN, CDR2 SVGIG (reference sequence). This CDR3 contains 16 residues. V trimming: 5 bases; J trimming: 0 bases; junction bases outside the gene matches: 7. CDR3 loop: CAWRSSGRGSYNEQFF. The CDR3 DNA reads as TGTGCCTGGCGCTCTAGCGGGAGAGGCTCCTACAATGAGCAGTTCTTC.

The chain couples TRBV6-2 or TRBV6-3 to TRBJ1-2; D gene uncertain. Trimming took off 4 bases at V and 9 bases at J, with 18 bases between the two ends. In germline, CDR1 is MNHEY, CDR2 SVGEGT. CDR3 size: 14 residues. The CDR3 region is CASSSDGPRTSYTF. The CDR3 DNA reads TGTGCCAGCAGTTCCGACGGCCCCAGGACGAGCTACACCTTC.

In nucleotides, the CDR3 is TGCGCCAGCAGCTTGAGCGCGGACAGCCTGGGAAAAGCTTTCTTT. Translated, it gives CASSLSADSLGKAFF. The V and J genes are TRBV5-1 and TRBJ1-1; a weak D match, TRBD1 (6 bases). CDR1 SGHRS and CDR2 YFSETQ come from the germline V gene. Trimming shortened V by 1 base and J by 9 bases, and 19 bases separated the two germline ends. This CDR3 has 15 amino acids.

The chain couples TRBV12-5 to TRBJ2-5, with TRBD1 matching over 7 bases. Germline CDR1 is LGHNT and CDR2 is FRNRAP. This CDR3 has 14 residues. The ends lost 5 bases at V and 2 bases at J; junction bases unmatched: 5. The CDR3 bases are TGTGCTAGTGGTGACGGGACAGCTCAAGAGACCCAGTACTTC. Amino acid sequence: CASGDGTAQETQYF.

The chain is built from TRBV9 and TRBJ1-5; TRBD1 might be the D (6 bases). Looked up from germline, CDR1 is SGDLS and CDR2 is YYNGEE. V lost 9 bases and J 0 bases, leaving 22 bases between the germline ends. The CDR3 totals 17 residues. CDR3 amino acids: CAKRPLGTPYSNQPQHF. CDR3 coding DNA: TGTGCCAAAAGACCCCTGGGGACACCCTATAGCAATCAGCCCCAGCATTTT.

The chain employs TRBV5-5 and TRBJ2-5; 9 nucleotides align to TRBD1. The CDR3 contains 15 residues. Unmatched junction bases numbered 8, after V lost 3 bases and J lost 5 bases. The germline gives CDR1 SGHKS, CDR2 YYEKEE (reference sequence). CDR3 DNA sequence: TGTGCCAGCAGCTGGACAGGGGATCGGGGGGAGACCCAGTACTTC. Its translation: CASSWTGDRGETQYF.

V gene TRBV7-8 combines with J gene TRBJ1-5; D perhaps matches TRBD1 (6 bases). This CDR3 comprises 14 residues. The germline gives CDR1 SGHVS, CDR2 FQNEAQ. Trimming took 1 base from V and 6 from J, leaving 10 bases between them. Written as DNA, the CDR3 is TGTGCCAGCAGCTTAGACAGGGAGGTTCAGCCCCAGCATTTT. It specifies CASSLDREVQPQHF.

The chain recombines TRBV5-1 with TRBJ2-3; 12 bases agree with TRBD2. The CDR3 totals 18 residues. CDR1 and CDR2 (germline): SGHRS, YFSETQ. The J segment lost 5 bases and the V segment lost 0 bases, leaving 10 bases of the junction unmatched. CDR3 amino acids: CASSLGLTSGSEGDTQYF. The CDR3 DNA reads as TGCGCCAGCAGCTTGGGGCTGACTAGCGGGAGTGAAGGAGATACGCAGTATTTT.

The chain carries TRBV5-1 and TRBJ1-6, with TRBD1 as a possible D gene (6 bases). CDR1 SGHRS and CDR2 YFSETQ come from the germline V gene. Trimming took 5 bases from V and 10 from J, leaving 10 bases between them. The CDR3 is made up of 12 amino acids. CDR3: CASSQGSSPLHF. CDR3 nucleotides: TGCGCCAGCAGTCAGGGGTCCTCACCCCTCCACTTT.

The chain employs TRBV10-1 and TRBJ1-2; D might be TRBD1 (5 bases). Germline V CDR1 and CDR2: WNHNN, SYGVQD (reference sequence). The CDR3 runs 12 residues. Deletions cut 10 bases from V and 4 bases from J, with 13 bases between. The CDR3 here is CAIRGTGYGYTF. The DNA of the CDR3 is TGCGCCATCCGCGGGACCGGCTATGGCTACACCTTC.

The chain employs TRBV7-2 and TRBJ2-5; a weak D match, TRBD1 (6 bases). Germline V gives CDR1 SGHTA, CDR2 FQGNSA. This CDR3 region has 15 residues. Trimming took 1 base from V and 5 from J, leaving 14 bases between them. The CDR3, as DNA: TGTGCCAGCAGCTTAGGGGGGCGTTCAGACGAGACCCAGTACTTC. It is translated as CASSLGGRSDETQYF.

This chain uses TRBV7-2 with TRBJ2-2; the match to TRBD1 covers 7 bases. The CDR3 is made up of 14 amino acids. The V and J ends lost 5 bases and 6 bases, in that order; junction bases with no gene match: 6. CDR1 is SGHTA and CDR2 is FQGNSA in the germline V gene. The CDR3 here is CASSIYRGAGELFF. The CDR3 DNA reads as TGTGCCAGCAGCATATACAGGGGCGCCGGGGAGCTGTTTTTT.